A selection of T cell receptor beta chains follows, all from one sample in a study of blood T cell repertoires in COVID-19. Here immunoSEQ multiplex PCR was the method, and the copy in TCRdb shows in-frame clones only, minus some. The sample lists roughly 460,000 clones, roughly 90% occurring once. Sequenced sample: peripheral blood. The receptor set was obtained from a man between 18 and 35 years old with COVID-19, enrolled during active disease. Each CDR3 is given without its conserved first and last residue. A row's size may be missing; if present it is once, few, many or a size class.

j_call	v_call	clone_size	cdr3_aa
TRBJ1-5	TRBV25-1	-	ASSEPTVNQPQH
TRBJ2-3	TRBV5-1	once	ASSIGQPTDTQY
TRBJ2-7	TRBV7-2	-	ASSLGLQLYEQY
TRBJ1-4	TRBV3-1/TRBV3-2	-	ASSQASRVFLQGRISTNEKLF
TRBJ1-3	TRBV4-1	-	ASSQDPVSGNTIY
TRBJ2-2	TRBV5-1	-	ASRTSGRTGELF
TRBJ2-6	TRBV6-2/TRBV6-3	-	ASSYSRQGPGANVLT
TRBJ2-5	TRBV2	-	ASRPRTTQETQY
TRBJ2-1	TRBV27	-	ASSSISERKF
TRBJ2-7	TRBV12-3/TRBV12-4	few	ASSFGSLDEQY
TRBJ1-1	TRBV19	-	ASSIHQRAF
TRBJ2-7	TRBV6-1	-	ASSEIAGPRGEQY
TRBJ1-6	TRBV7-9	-	ASSLDAGSPLH
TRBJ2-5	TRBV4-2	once	ASSHETGTQY
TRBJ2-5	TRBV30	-	AWSVGTQETQY
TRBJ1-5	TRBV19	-	ASSPDRANQPQH
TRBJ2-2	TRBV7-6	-	ASSLGTTNTGELF
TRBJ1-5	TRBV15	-	ATSRDAGSQPQH
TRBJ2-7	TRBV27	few	ASSYSGGPYEQY
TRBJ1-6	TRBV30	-	AWSFYQGVTNSPLH
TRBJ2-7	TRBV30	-	AWNPGQGPFSYEQY
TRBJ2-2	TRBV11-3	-	ASSLDRTNTGELF
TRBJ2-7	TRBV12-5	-	ASGWGGSYEQY
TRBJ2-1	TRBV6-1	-	ASSEGGSGGNEQF
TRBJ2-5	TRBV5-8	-	ASRLRETQY
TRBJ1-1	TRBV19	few	ASSVGGHLNTEAF
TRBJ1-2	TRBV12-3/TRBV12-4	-	ASSTGAYGYT
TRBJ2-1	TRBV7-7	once	ASSLRVREGNEQF
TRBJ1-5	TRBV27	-	ASRDTGHFNQPQH
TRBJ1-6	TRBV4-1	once	ASSQPQGEGNSPLH
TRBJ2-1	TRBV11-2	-	ASRRLAGDYEQF
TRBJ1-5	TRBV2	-	ASSGVGYSNQPQH
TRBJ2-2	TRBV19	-	ASQKGEMNTGELF
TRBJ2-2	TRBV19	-	ASSLRTSGRPGELF
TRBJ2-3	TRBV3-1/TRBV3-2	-	ASSPRTSGDTDTQY
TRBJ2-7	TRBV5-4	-	ASSLVAGERGEQY
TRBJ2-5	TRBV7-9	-	ASSLKDGGRETQY
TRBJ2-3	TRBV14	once	ASSPQTPQGRAATQY
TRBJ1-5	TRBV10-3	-	AISTDRAQPQH
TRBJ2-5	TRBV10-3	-	AISEGTGQETQY
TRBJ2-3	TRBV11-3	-	ASSSGTALDTQY
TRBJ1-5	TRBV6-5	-	ASSRGQGDNQPQH
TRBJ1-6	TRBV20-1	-	SASARIGSPLH